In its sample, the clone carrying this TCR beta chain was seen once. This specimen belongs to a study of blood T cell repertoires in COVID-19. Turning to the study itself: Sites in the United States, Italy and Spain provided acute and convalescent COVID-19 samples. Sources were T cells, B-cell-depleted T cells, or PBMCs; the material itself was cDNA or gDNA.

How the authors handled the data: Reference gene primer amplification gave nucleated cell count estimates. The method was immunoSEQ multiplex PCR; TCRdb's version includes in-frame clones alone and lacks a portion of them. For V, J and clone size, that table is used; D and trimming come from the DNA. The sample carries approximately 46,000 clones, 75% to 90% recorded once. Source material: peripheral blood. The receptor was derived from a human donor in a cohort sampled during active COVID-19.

This chain's CDR3 is CASSYGQYEQYF. The DNA for the CDR3 is TGTGCCAGCAGCTACGGACAGTACGAGCAGTACTTC. The J gene is TRBJ2-7, the V gene TRBV12-3 or TRBV12-4, with D tentatively TRBD1 (6 bases). The length of the CDR3 is 12 residues. V lost 6 bases and J lost 4, with 10 bases in between.